What follows are 23 T cell receptor beta chains derived from one specimen sequenced in a study of regulatory T cells in long-lasting Graves disease. Time point reported: newly diagnosed GD, antithyroid drugs for less than 3 months. From PBMCs, RNA was extracted and then used to make the TCR library. Library construction for TCR beta used iRepertoire HTBI primers and Arm-PCR of CDR3 regions. In TCRdb, the multiplex PCR reads were re-called with MiXCR into one record per CDR3 protein. In the table there are about 500,000 distinct CDR3 sequences, 12% of which are singletons. The same specimen was also included in a second study, on T cells in Graves' hyperthyroidism and ophthalmopathy.

The sample in question was peripheral blood mononuclear cells (PBMCs), obtained at new diagnosis, from a patient treated with antithyroid drugs. The receptors shown here come from a woman aged 25 to 39 with Graves disease.

This CDR3 is CTSSLDRTGTATNEKLFF. The CDR3 nucleotides are TGTACCAGCAGCTTAGACCGTACAGGGACTGCAACTAATGAAAAACTGTTTTTT. V is TRBV7-2 and J is TRBJ1-4, with D possibly matching TRBD1 (6 bases). V was shortened by 1 base and J by 0 bases, with 15 bases between the two germline ends. CDR3 length equals 18 residues. CDR1 and CDR2 from the germline V gene are SGHTA and FQGNSA.

The chain is built from TRBV24-1 and TRBJ2-1, with 8 bases aligning to TRBD2. The CDR3 contains 15 residues. From germline, CDR1 is KGHDR and CDR2 SFDVKD. V was clipped by 1 base and J by 3 bases; unmatched bases: 1. CDR3 region: CATSDFTSGYNEQFF. CDR3 sequence (DNA): TGTGCCACCAGTGATTTCACTAGCGGCTACAATGAGCAGTTCTTC.

Details on this clonotype: A read error may be the cause here, since a much bigger clone is one base away. The chain recombines TRBV6-9 with TRBJ1-5; D unclear. Germline V lookup: CDR1 MNHGY, CDR2 SVAAGI. The CDR3 is 14 residues long. The CDR3 DNA is TGTGCCAGCAGTTACTCAGGCCCGGGTCAGCCCAAGCATTTT. Protein sequence: CASSYSGPGQPKHF.

In its sample, this clonotype was seen many times. CDR3 sequence: CASSYWSSSSTDTQYF. CDR3 bases: TGCGCCAGCAGCTATTGGTCGAGCTCTAGCACAGATACGCAGTATTTT. V gene TRBV5-1 combines with J gene TRBJ2-3; D remains ambiguous. CDR1 is SGHRS and CDR2 is YFSETQ in the germline V gene. The V and J ends lost 3 bases and 0 bases respectively, with 14 bases between them. This CDR3 is 16 amino acids long.

Concerning this clonotype: It differs at one base from a far larger clone, so likely a read error. The chain links TRBV7-2 to TRBJ2-3; 7 bases match TRBD2. The CDR3 has 15 amino acids. Germline V CDR1 and CDR2: SGHTA, FQGNSA. CDR3 amino acids: CVSSPSGVSTDTQYF. In nucleotides, the CDR3 is TGTGTCAGCAGCCCGAGCGGGGTCAGCACAGATACGCAGTATTTT.

This clonotype was seen repeatedly, ten times or more. The CDR3 DNA follows: TGTGCCAGCAAAGGCGAGGATACGCAGTATTTT. Amino acid sequence: CASKGEDTQYF. The chain links TRBV2 to TRBJ2-3; D remains ambiguous. This CDR3 comprises 11 residues. The V and J ends lost 7 bases and 6 bases respectively, with 8 bases between them. Germline loops: CDR1 SNHLY, CDR2 FYNNEI.

There are many counts of this clonotype. The chain joins TRBV2 to TRBJ2-3; D unclear. Germline V gene sequence: CDR1 SNHLY, CDR2 FYNNEI. Trimming removed 2 bases from V and 2 bases from J, with 5 bases in between. The CDR3 has 13 amino acids. CDR3 in amino acids: CASSERYTDTQYF. The CDR3 DNA follows: TGTGCCAGCAGTGAAAGGTACACAGATACGCAGTATTTT.

A few counts support this clonotype. The rearrangement links TRBV28 to TRBJ1-2; TRBD1 is a possible D gene (5 bases). The V gene lost 7 bases and the J gene lost 6 bases, with 9 bases spanning the gap. The CDR3 is made up of 11 amino acids. Germline V gives CDR1 MDHEN, CDR2 SYDVKM. CDR3: CASIHRNGYTF. The CDR3 DNA is TGTGCCAGCATCCACAGGAATGGCTACACCTTC.

This clonotype was counted ten times or more. This chain connects TRBV2 to TRBJ2-1, with 8 bases aligning to TRBD1. Germline trimming cut 2 bases from V and 6 bases from J; bases unmatched to any gene: 6. The V gene's germline CDR1 is SNHLY and CDR2 FYNNEI. This CDR3 contains 15 residues. CDR3 amino acids: CASSERQGKSNEQFF. CDR3 nucleotide sequence: TGTGCCAGCAGTGAAAGACAGGGGAAGTCCAATGAGCAGTTCTTC.

This clonotype was seen many times. The chain has TRBV7-2 and TRBJ1-6, with TRBD1 as a possible D gene (5 bases). V shed 6 bases and J shed 10 bases, with 16 bases lying between them. The length of the CDR3 is 14 residues. Germline loops: CDR1 SGHTA, CDR2 FQGNSA. The CDR3 nucleotides read TGTGCCAGCAGACGAGACAGCCTCTCGTCACCCCTCCACTTT. The encoded protein is CASRRDSLSSPLHF.

This clonotype has a count of ten or more. The chain employs TRBV11-2 and TRBJ2-3; D remains unclear. The CDR3 runs to 17 residues. Germline V gene data show CDR1 as SGHAT and CDR2 as FQNNGV. Trimming removed 2 bases from V and 0 bases from J, with 15 bases in between. CDR3 sequence (DNA): TGTGCCAGCAGCTTATCCCCTTCTTGGGGAAGCACAGATACGCAGTATTTT. Protein product: CASSLSPSWGSTDTQYF.

V usage is TRBV19 and J usage is TRBJ2-1; 8 bases fit TRBD1. The CDR3 consists of 14 residues. J gave up 8 bases and V 3 bases, and 6 bases lay outside the gene matches. Germline V gives CDR1 LNHDA, CDR2 SQIVND (reference sequence). In DNA, the CDR3 is TGTGCCAGTAGTATGACAGGGGCGTCGTATGAGCAGTTCTTC. The encoded protein is CASSMTGASYEQFF.

This clonotype was recorded at least ten times. The chain couples TRBV12-3 or TRBV12-4 to TRBJ2-6; D is uncertain. Trimming shortened V by 3 bases and J by 0 bases, and 6 bases separated the two germline ends. The CDR3 spans 15 residues. Written as DNA, the CDR3 is TGTGCCAGCAGTTTTGTAAGCTCTGGGGCCAACGTCCTGACTTTC. Protein product: CASSFVSSGANVLTF.

This clonotype was seen many times. V gene TRBV5-5 combines with J gene TRBJ2-1; D call uncertain. CDR3 size: 14 residues. Deletions cut 4 bases from V and 4 bases from J, with 12 bases between. CDR1 and CDR2 from the germline V gene are SGHKS and YYEKEE (reference sequence). CDR3 in amino acids: CASSLHSSYNEQFF. CDR3 coding DNA: TGTGCCAGCAGCCTACATAGTTCTTACAATGAGCAGTTCTTC.

This clonotype showed up many times. The chain joins TRBV10-3 to TRBJ2-3, with 10 bases that match TRBD1. The CDR3 sequence is 17 residues long. Germline loops: CDR1 ENHRY, CDR2 SYGVKD. V was pared by 0 bases and J by 2 bases, with 5 bases of the junction left unmatched. This CDR3 reads CAISESLGTGDTDTQYF. In DNA form, the CDR3 reads TGTGCCATCAGTGAGTCCCTCGGGACAGGGGACACAGATACGCAGTATTTT.

This clonotype has only a few counts. The chain employs TRBV19 and TRBJ1-1; D is possibly TRBD1 (5 bases). This CDR3 is 15 amino acids long. CDR1 LNHDA and CDR2 SQIVND come from the germline V gene (reference sequence). With 1 base removed from V and 5 bases from J, the gap between germline ends came to 14 bases. CDR3 protein: CASSIAGGVGTEAFF. CDR3 sequence (DNA): TGTGCCAGTAGTATAGCCGGGGGTGTGGGAACTGAAGCTTTCTTT.

This clonotype appeared many times. V and J are TRBV24-1 and TRBJ1-1; no clear D gene. This CDR3 is 14 amino acids long. The V end lost 7 bases, the J end lost 0 bases, and 11 bases lay between the germline ends. From germline, CDR1 is KGHDR and CDR2 SFDVKD. CDR3 region: CATSRSPLNTEAFF. CDR3 DNA sequence: TGTGCCACCAGCCGCTCACCCCTGAACACTGAAGCTTTCTTT.

At least ten counts were recorded for this clonotype. The V call is TRBV7-3, the J call TRBJ2-3; a weak D match, TRBD1 (6 bases). V lost 10 bases and J lost 2, with 16 bases in between. CDR3 length: 14 residues. Germline CDR1 and CDR2: SGHTA and FQGTGA. CDR3 loop: CATALDRFTDTQYF. The CDR3 DNA sequence: TGTGCCACCGCCCTCGACAGGTTCACAGATACGCAGTATTTT.

This rearrangement joins TRBV28 to TRBJ2-7; 11 bases fit TRBD1. V dropped 4 bases and J dropped 4; count of bases not matched to a gene: 12. CDR3 length equals 17 residues. Looked up from germline, CDR1 is MDHEN and CDR2 is SYDVKM. CDR3 region: CASSSPNPGTGGYEQYF. In DNA, the CDR3 is TGTGCCAGCAGTTCACCCAACCCCGGGACAGGGGGGTACGAGCAGTACTTC.

In this sample, this clonotype turned up a few times. The chain couples TRBV5-1 to TRBJ2-7; tentatively, D is TRBD1 or TRBD2 (5 bases each). Trimming stripped 7 bases from V and 9 bases from J, with 20 bases between. CDR1 and CDR2 (germline): SGHRS, YFSETQ. This CDR3 has 13 residues. CDR3 residues: CASGDGPTGPQYF. DNA for the CDR3: TGCGCCAGCGGGGACGGGCCAACCGGGCCGCAGTACTTC.

Of note for this clonotype: The junction shows a germline mismatch at one end, possibly a read error. The chain links TRBV12-3 or TRBV12-4 to TRBJ2-1; D not certain. CDR3 length: 12 residues. The CDR3 sequence: CASSFGGNEQLF. For the CDR3, the DNA is TGTGCCAGCAGTTTTGGCGGCAATGAGCAGCTCTTC.

This clonotype was seen only a few times. CDR3 DNA sequence: TGTGCCAGCAGCCGGACACAGGATCTCTACGAGCAGTACTTC. It yields the protein CASSRTQDLYEQYF. This chain connects TRBV27 to TRBJ2-7; D may be TRBD1 (5 bases). This CDR3 comprises 14 residues. Trimming took off 6 bases at V and 3 bases at J, with 15 bases between the two ends. CDR1 is MNHEY, CDR2 SMNVEV, per germline (reference sequence).

This clonotype was seen many times. CDR3: CASSGGLNNYGYTF. The DNA for the CDR3 is TGTGCCAGCAGCGGAGGGCTAAATAACTATGGCTACACCTTC. This chain joins TRBV9 and TRBJ1-2; D remains ambiguous. CDR1 SGDLS and CDR2 YYNGEE come from the germline V gene. Trimming took 3 bases from V and 1 from J, leaving 10 bases between them. This CDR3 is built from 14 residues.